This T cell receptor (beta chain) was documented in a study of blood T cell repertoires in COVID-19. Study at large: Material from acute and convalescent COVID-19 was sourced from the United States, Italy and Spain. In each case, the material was cDNA or gDNA derived from T cells, B-cell-depleted T cells, or PBMCs.

In the original analysis: Reference gene primer amplification gave estimated nucleated cell counts. Libraries were prepared by immunoSEQ multiplex PCR; TCRdb keeps only in-frame clonotypes and omits some of them. The V and J calls and clone size come from that table; D and trimming were worked out from the DNA. The sample includes about 220,000 clones, more than 75% of them seen just once. The germline gives CDR1 MNHNS, CDR2 SASEGT. The junction had 3 bases not matched to a gene; V was cut back by 3 bases and J by 1 base. The CDR3 is 15 residues long. V usage is TRBV6-1 and J usage is TRBJ2-1, with 7 bases that match TRBD1. This TCR was sampled from a man over 45 who had recovered from COVID-19. The material sequenced was peripheral blood. CDR3 nucleotide sequence: TGTGCCAGCAGTGAGGGGACAGATTCCTACAATGAGCAGTTCTTC. Protein sequence: CASSEGTDSYNEQFF.